The clone carrying this TCR beta chain occurred once. Its specificity is not known. Data came from immunoSEQ multiplex PCR; TCRdb stores just in-frame clones and leaves some out. Among 120,000 or so clones listed, 92% were seen once. These data come from a study of T cell responses to AZD1222 COVID-19 vaccine. Overall study findings and caveats: Most donors were white British, females outnumbered males, and clonal diversity was possibly underestimated. No repertoire was sampled before or during the peak T cell response, only after it.

Per germline, CDR1 ENHRY and CDR2 SYGVKD. The junction had 28 bases not matched to a gene; V was cut back by 8 bases and J by 0 bases. This CDR3 contains 21 residues. The chain recombines TRBV10-3 with TRBJ2-7, with 7 bases aligning to TRBD2. The TCR originated in an adult who received the AZD1222 COVID-19 vaccine. The sequences come from peripheral blood, collected 28 days after the second AZD1222 dose. The CDR3 loop is CAIHGGGLRRLHTKSSYEQYF. CDR3 DNA sequence: TGTGCCATCCACGGCGGGGGACTTAGGCGGTTACATACCAAGAGCTCCTACGAGCAGTACTTC.